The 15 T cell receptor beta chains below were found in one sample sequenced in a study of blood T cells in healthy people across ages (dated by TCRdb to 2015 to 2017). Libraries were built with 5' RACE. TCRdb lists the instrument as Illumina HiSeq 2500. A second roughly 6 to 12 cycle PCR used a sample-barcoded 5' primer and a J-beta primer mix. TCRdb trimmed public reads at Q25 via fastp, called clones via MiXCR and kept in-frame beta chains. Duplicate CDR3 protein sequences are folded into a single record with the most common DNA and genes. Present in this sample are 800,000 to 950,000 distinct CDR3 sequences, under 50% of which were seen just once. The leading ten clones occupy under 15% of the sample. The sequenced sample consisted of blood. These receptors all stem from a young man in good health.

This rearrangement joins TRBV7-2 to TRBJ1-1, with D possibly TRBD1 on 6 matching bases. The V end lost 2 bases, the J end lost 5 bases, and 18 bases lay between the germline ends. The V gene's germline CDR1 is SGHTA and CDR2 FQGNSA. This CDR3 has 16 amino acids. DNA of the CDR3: TGTGCCAGCAGCTTAAACCGTCAGGGGTTGGGGACTGAAGCTTTCTTT. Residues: CASSLNRQGLGTEAFF.

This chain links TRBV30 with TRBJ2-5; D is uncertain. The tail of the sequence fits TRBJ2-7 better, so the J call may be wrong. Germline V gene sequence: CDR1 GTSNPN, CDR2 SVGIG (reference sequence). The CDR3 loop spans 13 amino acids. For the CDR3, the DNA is TGTGCCTGGAGTGAAGGGTCCAATTACGAGCAGTACTTC. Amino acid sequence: CAWSEGSNYEQYF.

CDR3 region: CSASLGYQETQYF. The CDR3 DNA reads as TGCAGTGCTAGCCTCGGGTACCAAGAGACCCAGTACTTC. The chain uses TRBV20-1 and TRBJ2-5; D gene uncertain. CDR3 length equals 13 residues. V lost 3 bases, J lost 0 bases, and 8 bases lay in between. Germline V gene sequence: CDR1 DFQATT, CDR2 SNEGSKA (reference sequence).

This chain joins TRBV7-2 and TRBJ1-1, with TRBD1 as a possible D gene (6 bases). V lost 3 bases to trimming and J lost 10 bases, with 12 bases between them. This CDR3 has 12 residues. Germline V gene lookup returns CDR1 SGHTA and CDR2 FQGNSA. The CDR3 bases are TGTGCCAGCAGCTTCGACAGGTTGGTAGCTTTCTTT. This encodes CASSFDRLVAFF. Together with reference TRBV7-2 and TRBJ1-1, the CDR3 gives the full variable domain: GAGVSQSPSNKVTEKGKDVELRCDPISGHTALYWYRQSLGQGLEFLIYFQGNSAPDKSGLPSDRFSAERTGGSVSTLTIQRTQQEDSAVYLCASSFDRLVAFFGQGTRLTVV.

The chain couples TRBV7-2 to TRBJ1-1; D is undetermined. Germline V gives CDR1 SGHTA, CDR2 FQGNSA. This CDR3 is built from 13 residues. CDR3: CGSTPLVDTEAFF. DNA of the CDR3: TGTGGATCGACTCCATTAGTCGACACTGAAGCTTTCTTT.

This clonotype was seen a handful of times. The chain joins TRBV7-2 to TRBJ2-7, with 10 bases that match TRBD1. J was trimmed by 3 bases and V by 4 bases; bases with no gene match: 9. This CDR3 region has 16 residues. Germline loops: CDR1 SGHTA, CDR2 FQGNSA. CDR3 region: CASSSVGTGVNYEQYF. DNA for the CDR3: TGTGCCAGCAGCTCAGTCGGGACAGGGGTTAACTACGAGCAGTACTTC. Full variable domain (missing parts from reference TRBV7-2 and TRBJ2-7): GAGVSQSPSNKVTEKGKDVELRCDPISGHTALYWYRQSLGQGLEFLIYFQGNSAPDKSGLPSDRFSAERTGGSVSTLTIQRTQQEDSAVYLCASSSVGTGVNYEQYFGPGTRLTVT.

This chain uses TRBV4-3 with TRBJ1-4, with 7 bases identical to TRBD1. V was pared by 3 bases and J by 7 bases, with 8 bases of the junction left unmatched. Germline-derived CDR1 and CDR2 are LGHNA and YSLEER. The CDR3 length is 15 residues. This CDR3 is CASSQYQGVGEKLFF. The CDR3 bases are TGCGCCAGCAGCCAGTATCAGGGGGTGGGTGAAAAACTGTTTTTT.

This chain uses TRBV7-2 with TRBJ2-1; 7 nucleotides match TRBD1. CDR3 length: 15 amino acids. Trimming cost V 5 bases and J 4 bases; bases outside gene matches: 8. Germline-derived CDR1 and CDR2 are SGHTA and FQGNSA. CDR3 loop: CASSTEGARYNEQFF. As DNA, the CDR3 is TGTGCCAGCAGCACAGAGGGGGCCCGATACAATGAGCAGTTCTTC.

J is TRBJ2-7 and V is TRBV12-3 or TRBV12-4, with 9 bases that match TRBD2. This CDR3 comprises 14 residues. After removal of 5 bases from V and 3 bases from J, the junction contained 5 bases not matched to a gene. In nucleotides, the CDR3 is TGTGCCAGCAGTACAGGACTAGCGTTCTACGAGCAGTACTTC. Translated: CASSTGLAFYEQYF.

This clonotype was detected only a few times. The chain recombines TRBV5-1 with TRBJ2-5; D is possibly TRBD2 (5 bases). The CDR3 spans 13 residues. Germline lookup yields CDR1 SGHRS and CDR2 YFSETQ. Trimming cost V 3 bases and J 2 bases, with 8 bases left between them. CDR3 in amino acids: CASSSAEQETQYF. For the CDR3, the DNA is TGCGCCAGCAGCTCAGCGGAACAAGAGACCCAGTACTTC.

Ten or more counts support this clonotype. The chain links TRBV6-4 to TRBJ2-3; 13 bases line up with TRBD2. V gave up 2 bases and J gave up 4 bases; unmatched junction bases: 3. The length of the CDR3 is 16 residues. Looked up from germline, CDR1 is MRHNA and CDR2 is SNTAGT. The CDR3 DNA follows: TGTGCCAGCAGTGACACAGGGACTAGCGGGGCAGATACGCAGTATTTT. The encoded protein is CASSDTGTSGADTQYF.

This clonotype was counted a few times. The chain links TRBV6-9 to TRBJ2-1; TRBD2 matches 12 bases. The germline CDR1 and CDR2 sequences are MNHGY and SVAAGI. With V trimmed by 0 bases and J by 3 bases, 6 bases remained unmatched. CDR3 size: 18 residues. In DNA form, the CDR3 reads TGTGCCAGCAGTTATTCGCCTAGCGGGGGGGATTTCTACAATGAGCAGTTCTTC. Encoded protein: CASSYSPSGGDFYNEQFF.

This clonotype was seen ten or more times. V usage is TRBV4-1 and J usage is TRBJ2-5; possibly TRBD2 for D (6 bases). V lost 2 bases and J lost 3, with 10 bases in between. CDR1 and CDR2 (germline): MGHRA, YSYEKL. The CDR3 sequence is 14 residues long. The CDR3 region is CASSQPTGEETQYF. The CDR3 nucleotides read TGCGCCAGCAGCCAACCTACGGGGGAAGAGACCCAGTACTTC.

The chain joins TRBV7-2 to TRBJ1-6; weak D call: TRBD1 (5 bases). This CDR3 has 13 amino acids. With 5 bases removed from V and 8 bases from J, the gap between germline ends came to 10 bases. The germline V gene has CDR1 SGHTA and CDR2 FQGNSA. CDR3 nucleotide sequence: TGTGCCAGCAGCGTAGGGGCTTATTCACCCCTCCACTTT. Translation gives CASSVGAYSPLHF. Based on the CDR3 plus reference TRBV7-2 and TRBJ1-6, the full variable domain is GAGVSQSPSNKVTEKGKDVELRCDPISGHTALYWYRQSLGQGLEFLIYFQGNSAPDKSGLPSDRFSAERTGGSVSTLTIQRTQQEDSAVYLCASSVGAYSPLHFGNGTRLTVT.

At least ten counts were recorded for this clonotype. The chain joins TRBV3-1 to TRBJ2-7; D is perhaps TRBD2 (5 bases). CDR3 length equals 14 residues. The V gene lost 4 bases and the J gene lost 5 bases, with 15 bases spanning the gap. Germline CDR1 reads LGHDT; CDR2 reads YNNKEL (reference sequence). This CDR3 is CASSPFTSSHEQYF. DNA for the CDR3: TGTGCCAGCAGCCCCTTCACTAGTAGCCACGAGCAGTACTTC.